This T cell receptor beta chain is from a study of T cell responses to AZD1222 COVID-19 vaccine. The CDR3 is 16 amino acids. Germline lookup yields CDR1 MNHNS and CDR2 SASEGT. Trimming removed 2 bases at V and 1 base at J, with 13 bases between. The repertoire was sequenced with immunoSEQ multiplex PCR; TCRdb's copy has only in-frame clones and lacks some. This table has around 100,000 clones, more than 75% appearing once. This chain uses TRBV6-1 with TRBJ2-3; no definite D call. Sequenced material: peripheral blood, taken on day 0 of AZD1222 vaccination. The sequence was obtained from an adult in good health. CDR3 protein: CASSEFGPTGTDTQYF. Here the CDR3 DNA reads TGTGCCAGCAGTGAATTCGGGCCGACGGGCACAGATACGCAGTATTTT.